This T cell receptor (beta chain) comes out of a study of blood T cell repertoires in COVID-19. In the study overall: The United States, Italy and Spain provided the acute and convalescent COVID-19 samples. T cells, B-cell-depleted T cells, or PBMCs provided the cDNA or gDNA that served as material.

How the authors handled the data: Nucleated cell counts were estimated from reference gene primer amplification. The assay was immunoSEQ multiplex PCR, and TCRdb's table has in-frame clones only and misses some. V, J and clone size were drawn from that table, and D and trimming were deduced from the DNA. This sample yields about 37,000 clones, of which 88% are seen a single time; about 11% belongs to the top ten. CDR1 PRHDT and CDR2 FYEKMQ come from the germline V gene (reference sequence). This CDR3 has 16 amino acids. Losses at the gene ends were 5 bases for V and 5 bases for J; bases not matched to a gene: 11.

This sequence was found in a man aged 60 to 69 with active COVID-19. This chain joins TRBV13 and TRBJ2-2; TRBD2 agrees at 7 bases. Sequenced: peripheral blood. The CDR3 loop is CASSPAGGRKTGELFF. The CDR3 DNA follows: TGTGCCAGCAGCCCCGCCGGGGGGAGGAAGACCGGGGAGCTGTTTTTT.